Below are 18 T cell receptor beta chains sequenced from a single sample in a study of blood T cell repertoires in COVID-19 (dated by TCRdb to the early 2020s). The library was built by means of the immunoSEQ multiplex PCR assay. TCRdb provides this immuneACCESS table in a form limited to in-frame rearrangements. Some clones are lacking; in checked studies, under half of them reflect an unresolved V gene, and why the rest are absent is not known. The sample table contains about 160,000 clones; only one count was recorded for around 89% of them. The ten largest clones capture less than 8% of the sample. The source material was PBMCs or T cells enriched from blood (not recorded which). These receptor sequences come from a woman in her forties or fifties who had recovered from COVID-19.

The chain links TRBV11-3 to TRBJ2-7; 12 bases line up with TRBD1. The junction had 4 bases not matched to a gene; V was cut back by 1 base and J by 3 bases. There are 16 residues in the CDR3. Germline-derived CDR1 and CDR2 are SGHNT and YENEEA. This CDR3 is CASSLGGTGGDYEQYF. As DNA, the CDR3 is TGTGCCAGCAGCTTAGGTGGGACAGGGGGCGACTACGAGCAGTACTTC.

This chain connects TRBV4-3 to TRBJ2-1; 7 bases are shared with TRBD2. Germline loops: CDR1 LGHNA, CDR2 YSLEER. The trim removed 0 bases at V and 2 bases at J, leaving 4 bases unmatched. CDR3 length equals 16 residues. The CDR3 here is CASSQDRAGAYNEQFF. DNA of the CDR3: TGCGCCAGCAGCCAAGATAGGGCGGGGGCCTACAATGAGCAGTTCTTC.

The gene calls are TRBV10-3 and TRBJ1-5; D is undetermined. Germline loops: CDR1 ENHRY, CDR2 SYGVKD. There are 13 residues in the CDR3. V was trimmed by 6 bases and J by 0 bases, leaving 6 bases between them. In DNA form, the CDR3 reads TGTGCCATCAGAGGAGATAGCAATCAGCCCCAGCATTTT. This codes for CAIRGDSNQPQHF.

This chain's CDR3 is CAWGLSYNEQFF. The CDR3 bases are TGTGCCTGGGGACTCTCCTACAATGAGCAGTTCTTC. This sequence joins TRBV30 and TRBJ2-1; perhaps TRBD2 as D (5 bases). The germline V gene encodes CDR1 GTSNPN and CDR2 SVGIG (reference sequence). The CDR3 is 12 amino acids. V lost 5 bases and J lost 0, with 5 bases in between. Variable domain in full (rest from reference TRBV30 and TRBJ2-1): SQTIHQWPATLVQPVGSPLSLECTVEGTSNPNLYWYRQAAGRGLQLLFYSVGIGQISSEVPQNLSASRPQDRQFILSSKKLLLSDSGFYLCAWGLSYNEQFFGPGTRLTVL.

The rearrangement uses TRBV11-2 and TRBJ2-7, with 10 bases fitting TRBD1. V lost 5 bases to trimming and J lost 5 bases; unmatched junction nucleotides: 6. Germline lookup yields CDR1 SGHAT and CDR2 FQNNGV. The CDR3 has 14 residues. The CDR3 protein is CASSQETGGHEQYF. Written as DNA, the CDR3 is TGTGCCAGCAGCCAAGAGACAGGGGGCCACGAGCAGTACTTC.

The CDR3, as DNA: TGTGCCAGCAGCTGGACAGGGGTATCGTGGGAGCAGTACTTC. Translation gives CASSWTGVSWEQYF. The chain recombines TRBV11-1 with TRBJ2-7; the match to TRBD1 covers 9 bases. In germline, CDR1 is SGHAT, CDR2 FQDESV (reference sequence). V dropped 4 bases and J dropped 7; count of bases not matched to a gene: 8. CDR3 size: 14 residues.

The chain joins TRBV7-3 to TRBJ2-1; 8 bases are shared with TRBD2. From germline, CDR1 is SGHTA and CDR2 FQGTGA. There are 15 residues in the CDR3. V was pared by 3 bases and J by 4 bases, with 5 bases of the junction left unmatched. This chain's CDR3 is CASSFGASGYNEQFF. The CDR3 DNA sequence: TGTGCCAGCAGCTTTGGGGCTAGCGGGTACAATGAGCAGTTCTTC.

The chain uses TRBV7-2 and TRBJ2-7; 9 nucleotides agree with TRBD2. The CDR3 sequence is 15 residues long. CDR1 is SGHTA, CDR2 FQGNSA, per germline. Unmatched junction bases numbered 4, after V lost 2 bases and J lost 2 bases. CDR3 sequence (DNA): TGTGCCAGCAGCTTACAAGCGGGGGGTCCCTACGAGCAGTACTTC. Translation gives CASSLQAGGPYEQYF.

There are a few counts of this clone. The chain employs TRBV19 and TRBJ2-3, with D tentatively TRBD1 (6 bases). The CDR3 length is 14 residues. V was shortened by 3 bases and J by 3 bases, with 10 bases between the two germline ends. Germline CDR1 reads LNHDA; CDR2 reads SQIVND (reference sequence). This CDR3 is CASSIQGRTDTQYF. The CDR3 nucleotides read TGTGCCAGTAGTATCCAGGGGCGGACAGATACGCAGTATTTT. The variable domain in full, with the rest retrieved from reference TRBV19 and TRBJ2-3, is DGGITQSPKYLFRKEGQNVTLSCEQNLNHDAMYWYRQDPGQGLRLIYYSQIVNDFQKGDIAEGYSVSREKKESFPLTVTSAQKNPTAFYLCASSIQGRTDTQYFGPGTRLTVL.

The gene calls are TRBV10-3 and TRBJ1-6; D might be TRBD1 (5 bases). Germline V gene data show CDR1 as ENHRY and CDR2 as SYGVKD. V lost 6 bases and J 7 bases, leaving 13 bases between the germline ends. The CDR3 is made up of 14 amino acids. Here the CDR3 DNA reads TGTGCCATCAGGGGCGGGGGGGAGAATTCACCCCTCCACTTT. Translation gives CAIRGGGENSPLHF.

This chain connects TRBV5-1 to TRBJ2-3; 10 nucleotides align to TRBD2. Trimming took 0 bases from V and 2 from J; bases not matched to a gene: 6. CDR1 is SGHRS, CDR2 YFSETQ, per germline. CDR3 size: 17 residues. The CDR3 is CASSLEVAGGYTDTQYF. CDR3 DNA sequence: TGCGCCAGCAGCTTGGAGGTAGCGGGGGGATACACAGATACGCAGTATTTT.

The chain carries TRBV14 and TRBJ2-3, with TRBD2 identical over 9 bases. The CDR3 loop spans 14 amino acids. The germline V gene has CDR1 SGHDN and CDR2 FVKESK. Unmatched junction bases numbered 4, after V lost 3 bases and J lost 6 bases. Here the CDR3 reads CASSHSGGRDTQYF. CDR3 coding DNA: TGTGCCAGCAGCCACAGCGGGGGGAGGGATACGCAGTATTTT.

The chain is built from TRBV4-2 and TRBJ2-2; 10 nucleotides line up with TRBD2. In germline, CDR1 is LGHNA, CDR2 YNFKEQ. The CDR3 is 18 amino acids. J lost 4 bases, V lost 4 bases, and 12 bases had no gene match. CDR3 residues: CASSLTAVAGGTTGELFF. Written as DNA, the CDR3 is TGTGCCAGCAGCCTTACGGCCGTAGCGGGGGGCACCACCGGGGAGCTGTTTTTT.

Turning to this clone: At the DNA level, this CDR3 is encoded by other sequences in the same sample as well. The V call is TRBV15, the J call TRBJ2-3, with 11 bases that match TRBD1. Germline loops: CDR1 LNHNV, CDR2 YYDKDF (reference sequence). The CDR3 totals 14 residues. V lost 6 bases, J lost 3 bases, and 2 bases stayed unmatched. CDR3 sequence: CATSRDRGTDTQYF. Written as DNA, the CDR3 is TGTGCCACCAGTAGGGACAGGGGGACAGATACGCAGTATTTT.

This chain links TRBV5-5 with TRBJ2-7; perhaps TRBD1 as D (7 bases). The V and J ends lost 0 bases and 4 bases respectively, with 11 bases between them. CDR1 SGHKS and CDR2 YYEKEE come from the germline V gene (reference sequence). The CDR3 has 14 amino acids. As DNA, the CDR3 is TGTGCCAGCAGCTTGGCCAGGGGGAGGTACGAGCAGTACTTC. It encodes CASSLARGRYEQYF.

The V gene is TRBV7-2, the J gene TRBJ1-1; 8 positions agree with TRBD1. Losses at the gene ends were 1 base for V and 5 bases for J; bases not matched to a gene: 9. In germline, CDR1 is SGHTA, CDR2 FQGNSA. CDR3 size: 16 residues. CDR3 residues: CASSLGPQGAITEAFF. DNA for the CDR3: TGTGCCAGCAGCTTAGGCCCCCAGGGGGCGATTACTGAAGCTTTCTTT.

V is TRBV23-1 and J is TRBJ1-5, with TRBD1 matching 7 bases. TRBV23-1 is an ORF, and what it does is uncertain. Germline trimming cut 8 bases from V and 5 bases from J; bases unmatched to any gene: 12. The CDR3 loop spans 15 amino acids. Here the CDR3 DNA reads TGCGCCAGCCCATCTAACAGGGGAATCCATCAGCCCCAGCATTTT. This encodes CASPSNRGIHQPQHF.

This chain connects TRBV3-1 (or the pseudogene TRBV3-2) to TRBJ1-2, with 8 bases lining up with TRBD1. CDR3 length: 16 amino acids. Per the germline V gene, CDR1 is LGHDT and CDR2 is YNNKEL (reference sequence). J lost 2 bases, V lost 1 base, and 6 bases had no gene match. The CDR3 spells CASSQGQGAMNYGYTF. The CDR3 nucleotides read TGTGCCAGCAGCCAAGGCCAGGGGGCGATGAACTATGGCTACACCTTC.